This T cell receptor (beta chain) was identified during a study of multiple sclerosis patients with progressive multifocal leukoencephalopathy. Points from the study as a whole: Lower normalized Shannon entropy suggested reduced TRB diversity in most PML patients.

TCRdb's copy holds only in-frame clones and misses some; the assay was immunoSEQ multiplex PCR. The sample has tens of thousands of clones; 89% are singletons. Time point indicated: around six months of natalizumab therapy. Samples T1 and T2 were drawn at 6 and 12 months of therapy, respectively. The CDR3 totals 15 residues. In germline, CDR1 is KGHSH, CDR2 LQKENI. Trimming removed 0 bases from V and 2 bases from J, with 10 bases in between. Note on this clone: Antigen unknown.

The rearrangement uses TRBV18 and TRBJ1-2; maybe TRBD1 (6 bases). The sample here was PBMCs, taken from a patient treated with natalizumab. The origin of this receptor is a human donor with multiple sclerosis. This CDR3 reads CASSPPSQGNYGYTF. For the CDR3, the DNA is TGTGCCAGCTCACCACCGAGTCAGGGGAACTATGGCTACACCTTC.